This TCR beta chain came from a study of naive and memory T cell subsets. Whole-study results and caveats: This RNA-based method may be sensitive to activation-related transcript changes.

TCR cDNA received a 3' ligated oligonucleotide that carried a UMI. Reverse transcription used DNase-treated unsorted total RNA, aiming for roughly 1 to 1,100 ng. Amplification of ligated cDNA took four PCR rounds with SP2 and nested alpha and beta constant primers. One entry per CDR3 protein results from TCRdb running MiXCR on the 5' RACE reads. The table shows some 60,000 distinct CDR3 sequences, with approximately 8% occurring only once. In its sample, this clonotype was seen a few times. Its target is not known. V dropped 5 bases and J dropped 3 bases, with 10 bases sitting between them. This CDR3 has 13 amino acids. Germline CDR1 reads MNHEY; CDR2 reads SVGAGI.

This sequence originates from a female donor in good health. The chain has TRBV6-5 and TRBJ1-1; tentatively, D is TRBD1 (6 bases). CDR3 bases: TGTGCCAGCAGTGGACACAGGGACACTGAAGCTTTCTTT. It translates to CASSGHRDTEAFF.